This TCR beta chain is from a study of cytomegalovirus exposure and HLA in healthy donors. The PCR contained 60 Vbeta and 13 Jbeta primers. The assay was immunoSEQ multiplex PCR, and TCRdb's table has in-frame clones only and misses some. The sample spans over 80,000 clones; the ten largest clones claim just over 5.5%. This CDR3 contains 10 residues. The germline V and J ends were trimmed by 8 bases and 10 bases, with 11 bases remaining between them. Germline V CDR1 and CDR2: MNHNS, SASEGT. This TCR was sampled from a girl under 18 in good health and CMV-seropositive. The sequenced sample consisted of PBMCs. V and J are TRBV6-1 and TRBJ1-1, with D possibly being TRBD1 (5 bases). Here the CDR3 DNA reads TGTGCCAGCTATGGGGGGGTAGCTTTCTTT. Protein: CASYGGVAFF.